The TCR beta chain described here comes from a study of T cell responses to AZD1222 COVID-19 vaccine. The V and J ends lost 11 bases and 0 bases respectively, with 11 bases between them. Germline CDR1 WNHNN, CDR2 SYGVQD (reference sequence). CDR3 length equals 13 residues. Study-level points and caveats: Regions 160-218 and 743-854 held dominance among vaccine-associated CD4 TCRs, which spanned spike.

Data came from immunoSEQ multiplex PCR; TCRdb stores just in-frame clones and leaves some out. This repertoire shows approximately 220,000 clones, roughly 91% found once; its top ten account for around 1%. This clone was observed once. Its antigen is unidentified. Material: peripheral blood, obtained on day 0 of MenACWY control vaccination. The chain joins TRBV10-1 to TRBJ2-1, with unresolved D. This sequence was found in an adult in good health. DNA of the CDR3: TGCGCCGCTACAGATCTCTCCTACAATGAGCAGTTCTTC. It encodes CAATDLSYNEQFF.